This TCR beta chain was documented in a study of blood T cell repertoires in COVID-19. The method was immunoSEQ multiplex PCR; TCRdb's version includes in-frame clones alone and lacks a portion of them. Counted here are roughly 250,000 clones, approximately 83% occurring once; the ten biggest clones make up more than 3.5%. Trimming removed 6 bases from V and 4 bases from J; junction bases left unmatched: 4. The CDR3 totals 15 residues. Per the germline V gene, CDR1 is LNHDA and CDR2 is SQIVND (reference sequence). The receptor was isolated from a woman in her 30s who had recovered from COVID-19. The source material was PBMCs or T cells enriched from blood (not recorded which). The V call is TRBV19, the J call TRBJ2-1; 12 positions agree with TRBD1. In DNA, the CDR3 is TGTGCCAGTAGCTGGGACAGGGGGCCTTACAATGAGCAGTTCTTC. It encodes CASSWDRGPYNEQFF.